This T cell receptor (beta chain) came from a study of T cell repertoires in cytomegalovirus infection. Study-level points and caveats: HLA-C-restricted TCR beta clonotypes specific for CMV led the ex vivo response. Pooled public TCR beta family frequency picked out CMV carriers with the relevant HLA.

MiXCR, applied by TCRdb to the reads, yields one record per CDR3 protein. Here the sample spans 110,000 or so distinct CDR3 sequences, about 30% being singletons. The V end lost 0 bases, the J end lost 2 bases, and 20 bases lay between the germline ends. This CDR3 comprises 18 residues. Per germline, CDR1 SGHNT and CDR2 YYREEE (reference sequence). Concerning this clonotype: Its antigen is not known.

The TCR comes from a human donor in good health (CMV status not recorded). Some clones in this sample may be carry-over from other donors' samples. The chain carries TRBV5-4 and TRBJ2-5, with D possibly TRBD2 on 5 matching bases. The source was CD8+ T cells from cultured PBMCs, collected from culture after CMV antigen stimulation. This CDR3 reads CASSLEGLALGRQETQYF. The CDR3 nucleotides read TGTGCCAGCAGCTTGGAAGGTCTAGCCCTAGGAAGGCAAGAGACCCAGTACTTC.